These 14 T cell receptor beta chains came from one sample sequenced in a study of blood T cell repertoires in COVID-19. This table comes from immunoSEQ multiplex PCR, and its TCRdb copy is limited to in-frame clones, with some not included. The table shows 490,000 or so clones, with about 85% occurring only once. The sample consisted of PBMCs or T cells enriched from blood (not recorded which). The receptor set was obtained from a woman aged 55-75 years who had recovered from COVID-19.

The gene calls are TRBV5-1 and TRBJ2-6, with D perhaps matching TRBD1 (7 bases). The CDR3 has 17 residues. V was clipped by 4 bases and J by 0 bases, with 14 bases between them. In germline, CDR1 is SGHRS, CDR2 YFSETQ. The CDR3: CASSQQGGRSGANVLTF. CDR3 bases: TGCGCCAGCAGCCAGCAGGGGGGCCGCTCTGGGGCCAACGTCCTGACTTTC.

This rearrangement joins TRBV6-4 to TRBJ1-2; a possible D gene is TRBD1 (6 bases). The CDR3 contains 14 residues. Trimming pared 4 bases from V and 8 bases from J, leaving 17 bases between. In germline, CDR1 is MRHNA, CDR2 SNTAGT. The CDR3, as DNA: TGTGCCAGCAGTGCCGCTCCAGGGGTGGGAGGCTACACCTTC. Its translation is CASSAAPGVGGYTF.

The V and J genes are TRBV6-5 and TRBJ2-7, with D possibly being TRBD1 (5 bases). CDR3 size: 15 residues. Trimming pared 2 bases from V and 5 bases from J, leaving 16 bases between. CDR1 and CDR2 (germline): MNHEY, SVGAGI. CDR3 residues: CASSYGQGLSNEQYF. CDR3 in DNA: TGTGCCAGCAGTTACGGGCAGGGCTTATCAAACGAGCAGTACTTC.

This clone was counted many times. The chain joins TRBV6-5 to TRBJ1-1; D might be TRBD1 (6 bases). The CDR3 sequence is 16 residues long. Germline V gene sequence: CDR1 MNHEY, CDR2 SVGAGI. The germline V and J ends were trimmed by 0 bases and 0 bases, with 11 bases remaining between them. The CDR3 DNA is TGTGCCAGCAGTTACTCGGCAGGGGTGATGAACACTGAAGCTTTCTTT. This sequence encodes CASSYSAGVMNTEAFF.

The chain employs TRBV27 and TRBJ2-2, with 7 bases matching TRBD1. Unmatched junction bases numbered 5, after V lost 5 bases and J lost 8 bases. CDR1 MNHEY and CDR2 SMNVEV come from the germline V gene (reference sequence). CDR3 size: 13 residues. CDR3 loop: CASSRRGSGELFF. The CDR3 DNA is TGTGCCAGCAGTCGCAGGGGGTCAGGGGAGCTGTTTTTT.

The rearrangement joins TRBV7-8 to TRBJ1-6; possible D gene TRBD1, 6 bases. The CDR3 has 15 amino acids. Trimming pared 5 bases from V and 7 bases from J, leaving 15 bases between. Germline V gene sequence: CDR1 SGHVS, CDR2 FQNEAQ. The CDR3, as DNA: TGTGCCAGCAGCCCCCTACGGGGGGGCAATTCACCCCTCCACTTT. Residues: CASSPLRGGNSPLHF.

This rearrangement joins TRBV5-4 to TRBJ2-1; D might be TRBD1 (5 bases). V dropped 5 bases and J dropped 3 bases, with 18 bases sitting between them. Germline CDR1 and CDR2: SGHNT and YYREEE (reference sequence). This CDR3 contains 16 residues. The DNA for the CDR3 is TGTGCCAGCAGTCCCCCCCCCAGGGCGAACTACAATGAGCAGTTCTTC. It translates to CASSPPPRANYNEQFF. Variable domain in full (rest from reference TRBV5-4 and TRBJ2-1): ETGVTQSPTHLIKTRGQQVTLRCSSQSGHNTVSWYQQALGQGPQFIFQYYREEENGRGNFPPRFSGLQFPNYSSELNVNALELDDSALYLCASSPPPRANYNEQFFGPGTRLTVL.

The V and J genes are TRBV2 and TRBJ2-3; 12 bases align to TRBD2. The trim removed 6 bases at V and 2 bases at J, leaving 6 bases unmatched. This CDR3 contains 16 residues. CDR1 is SNHLY, CDR2 FYNNEI, per germline. The CDR3 coding sequence is TGTGCCAGCAGCGGACGGACTAGCGGGGTCACAGATACGCAGTATTTT. It translates to CASSGRTSGVTDTQYF.

The chain couples TRBV21-1 to TRBJ2-7; the DNA was not used to check the table's D call, TRBD1. TRBV21-1 is a listed pseudogene. This CDR3 comprises 16 residues. This CDR3 is CASSKECGQGVYEQYF. The CDR3 DNA sequence: TGTGCCAGCAGCAAAGAATGCGGACAGGGGGTCTACGAGCAGTACTTC.

J is TRBJ1-5 and V is TRBV6-2 or TRBV6-3; 9 bases are shared with TRBD1. With 5 bases clipped from V and 2 bases from J, the junction kept 4 bases outside the gene matches. The germline V gene encodes CDR1 MNHEY and CDR2 SVGEGT. The CDR3 has 15 residues. CDR3 residues: CASSGDREGNQPQHF. The CDR3 DNA follows: TGTGCCAGCAGTGGGGACAGGGAGGGCAATCAGCCCCAGCATTTT.

The chain joins TRBV5-6 to TRBJ2-6; D is possibly TRBD1 (7 bases). Germline V gives CDR1 SGHDT, CDR2 YYEEEE. The CDR3 is 18 amino acids. V was trimmed by 4 bases and J by 0 bases, leaving 17 bases between them. For the CDR3, the DNA is TGTGCCAGCAGCCCCTTGGGGGGACAGACCTCTGGGGCCAACGTCCTGACTTTC. Translating it yields CASSPLGGQTSGANVLTF.

The chain joins TRBV7-2 to TRBJ2-4, with TRBD1 matching over 9 bases. Germline CDR1 SGHTA, CDR2 FQGNSA. V shed 3 bases and J 6 bases; nucleotides not matched to a gene: 3. The CDR3 sequence is 14 residues long. For the CDR3, the DNA is TGTGCCAGCAGCTTGGGGACAGGGCTAAACATTCAGTACTTC. It encodes CASSLGTGLNIQYF.

The J gene is TRBJ2-2, the V gene TRBV9; the match to TRBD2 covers 7 bases. Germline V gene sequence: CDR1 SGDLS, CDR2 YYNGEE. The length of the CDR3 is 17 residues. After removal of 3 bases from V and 6 bases from J, the junction contained 14 bases not matched to a gene. The CDR3 is CASSAPQWASGPGELFF. The CDR3, as DNA: TGTGCCAGCAGCGCCCCTCAGTGGGCTAGCGGTCCCGGGGAGCTGTTTTTT.

CDR3 in amino acids: CASPGTGRSYEQYV. Written as DNA, the CDR3 is TGCGCCAGCCCCGGGACAGGACGCTCCTACGAGCAGTACGTC. This chain connects TRBV5-1 to TRBJ2-7, with TRBD1 matching over 8 bases. Trimming at V came to 7 bases and at J to 0 bases, leaving 6 bases not matched to a gene. CDR1 and CDR2 from the germline V gene are SGHRS and YFSETQ. The CDR3 loop spans 14 amino acids.